This TCR beta chain was profiled in a study of STAT5B mutations in CD4+ large granular lymphocyte leukemia. In regard to this clone: Its specificity is not known.

This CDR3 region has 15 residues. Germline V gene lookup returns CDR1 LNHDA and CDR2 SQIVND (reference sequence). Trimming stripped 6 bases from V and 8 bases from J, with 22 bases between. The table came from immunoSEQ multiplex PCR; TCRdb's copy has only in-frame clones and leaves some out. The data hold about 22,000 clones, with about four fifths observed a single time. Study-wide findings and caveats: Compared with healthy controls (2/35), patient top clones favored TRBV06 (8/27). Without HLA matching, higher CD4+ than CD8+ T-LGLL clonality could reflect small sample size.

Sequencing used CD4+ T cells from blood buffy coats. This sequence originates from a human donor in good health. J is TRBJ1-2 and V is TRBV19, with TRBD1 as a possible D gene (5 bases). The DNA of the CDR3 is TGTGCCAGTAGGCCCGTGGGGGGGTCCCCATCGGGCTACACCTTC. Protein sequence: CASRPVGGSPSGYTF.